These T cell receptor beta chains were read from a single sample in a study of tumor-infiltrating lymphocytes in primary liver carcinoma. TCRdb itself ran the multiplex PCR reads through MiXCR, one entry per CDR3 protein. The table has about 190,000 distinct CDR3 sequences, 70% to 90% seen once. Material for sequencing was tumor tissue from primary liver carcinoma. The source is a man in his forties or fifties with primary liver carcinoma and hepatitis B virus infection. Each CDR3 is given with its conserved first and last residue. The D gene is left open where the match is weak. The listing skips clone size in some rows; elsewhere it reads once, few, many or a size class.

NA	TRBJ2-3	TRBV4-2	NA	CVSSQEWGAASTDTQYF	TGTGTCAGCAGCCAAGAATGGGGGGCAGCTAGTACAGATACGCAATATTTT
TRBD1	TRBJ2-3	TRBV6-4	many	CASSDSQGADTQYF	TGTGCCAGCAGTGACTCGCAGGGGGCAGATACGCAGTATTTT
TRBD2	TRBJ2-3	TRBV7-6	NA	CARSSQLAGATQYF	TGTGCCAGGAGCAGCCAGCTAGCGGGAGCTACGCAGTATTTT
NA	TRBJ2-1	TRBV5-1	NA	CASSSTVLAEQFF	TGCGCCAGCAGCTCGACAGTACTAGCTGAGCAGTTCTTC
NA	TRBJ2-1	TRBV11-3	NA	CASSLGVPGLPHIKQFF	TGTGCCAGCAGCTTAGGCGTACCGGGACTCCCCCATATTAAGCAGTTCTTC
NA	TRBJ1-1	TRBV29-1	NA	CSIAQGWGMNTEAFF	TGCAGCATTGCCCAAGGTTGGGGGATGAACACTGAAGCTTTCTTT
TRBD2	TRBJ2-7	TRBV11-2	NA	CACSLAGGSHDELYF	TGTGCCTGCAGCTTAGCGGGCGGGAGTCATGACGAGCTGTACTTC
TRBD1	TRBJ1-5	TRBV6-1	NA	CVSSEKGQGEHQPQDF	TGTGTCAGCAGTGAAAAAGGGCAGGGGGAGCATCAGCCCCAGGATTTT
NA	TRBJ2-1	TRBV6-5	many	CASSSRAPVGYNEQFF	TGTGCCAGCAGCTCACGGGCCCCCGTGGGGTACAATGAGCAGTTCTTC
NA	TRBJ1-1	TRBV12-3/TRBV12-4	NA	CARSAPRAGTEAFF	TGTGCCAGGAGTGCCCCCAGGGCAGGCACTGAAGCTTTCTTT
TRBD1	TRBJ2-7	TRBV10-3	NA	CAIRGQGQGTYEQNF	TGTGCCATCAGGGGTCAGGGACAGGGAACCTACGAGCAGAACTTC
NA	TRBJ2-6	TRBV4-2	NA	CANSQEASSGTNVLTF	TGTGCCAACAGCCAAGAAGCAAGCTCTGGGACCAACGTCCTGACTTTC
NA	TRBJ2-7	TRBV2	many	CASSGTNRPEQYF	TGTGCCAGCAGTGGTACTAATCGCCCCGAGCAGTACTTC
TRBD1	TRBJ2-7	TRBV13	NA	CTSSLRGTGGTYEQYF	TGTACCAGCAGCTTACGTGGGACAGGGGGGACCTACGAACAGTACTTC
TRBD2	TRBJ2-7	TRBV6-6	NA	CASSKHAGGSYEQYF	TGTGCCAGCTCCAAACATGCGGGAGGGAGTTACGAGCAGTACTTC
NA	TRBJ2-7	TRBV10-2	NA	CASRLINTEQYF	TGCGCCAGCAGACTAATTAACACCGAGCAGTACTTC
NA	TRBJ2-7	TRBV11-1	few	CASSSGPGEGSYEQYF	TGTGCCAGCAGCTCTGGTCCGGGAGAGGGTTCCTACGAGCAGTATTTC
NA	TRBJ2-7	TRBV5-4	NA	CASSRGPGAESTYEQYF	TGTGCCAGCAGCAGGGGGCCGGGAGCGGAAAGCACCTACGAGCAGTACTTC
TRBD1	TRBJ2-7	TRBV4-2	NA	CANSQNSGGSSYEQYF	TGTGCCAACAGCCAAAACTCAGGGGGCTCCTCCTACGAGCAGTACTTC
NA	TRBJ2-4	TRBV11-2	NA	CAGTTSAVTKNIQYF	TGTGCCGGCACCACTTCGGCGGTAACGAAAAACATTCAGTACTTC
NA	TRBJ2-3	TRBV10-3	NA	CAGRDVSINTQYF	TGTGCCGGCCGGGACGTAAGCATAAATACGCAGTATTTT
NA	TRBJ2-3	TRBV9	NA	CTSSIAPGRTDTQYF	TGTACCAGCAGCATAGCTCCAGGACGAACAGATACGCAGTATTTT
TRBD2	TRBJ2-1	TRBV14	NA	CASITLAGWVNNEQFF	TGTGCCAGCATTACCTTAGCGGGATGGGTAAACAATGAGCAGTTCTTC
NA	TRBJ2-2	TRBV24-1	NA	CTSDLMDTGELFF	TGTACCAGTGATTTGATGGACACCGGGGAGCTGTTTTTT
NA	TRBJ2-5	TRBV12-3/TRBV12-4	NA	CASCFSGNEETQYF	TGTGCCAGCTGTTTTTCAGGGAATGAGGAGACCCAATACTTC
TRBD2	TRBJ2-3	TRBV12-3/TRBV12-4	NA	CDSSSPTSGRSTDAQYF	TGTGACAGCAGTTCCCCAACTAGCGGGAGAAGTACAGATGCGCAGTATTTT
NA	TRBJ2-1	TRBV12-3/TRBV12-4	NA	CASSLRPYSEQFF	TGTGCCAGCAGTCTAAGACCGTACAGTGAGCAGTTCTTC
NA	TRBJ1-3	TRBV14	NA	CASSQDHSSGSPIYF	TGTGCCAGCAGCCAAGATCACAGCTCTGGAAGCCCCATATATTTT
NA	TRBJ2-5	TRBV5-4	NA	CASSGIAGGRMETQYF	TGTGCCAGCAGCGGAATCGCAGGGGGGAGGATGGAGACCCAGTACTTC
TRBD2	TRBJ2-3	TRBV11-1	NA	CANSLPREGTDTQCF	TGTGCCAACAGTTTGCCGAGGGAGGGCACAGATACGCAGTGTTTT
TRBD2	TRBJ2-5	TRBV12-3/TRBV12-4	NA	CATIPREDILTQYF	TGTGCCACCATCCCCCGGGAGGATATATTGACCCAGTACTTC
NA	TRBJ1-5	TRBV30	NA	CAWALAGGRDQPQDF	TGTGCCTGGGCCCTCGCGGGGGGCCGCGATCAGCCCCAGGATTTT
NA	TRBJ2-1	TRBV7-2	NA	CASSPSQYASEQFF	TGTGCCAGCAGCCCCAGTCAATACGCCAGTGAGCAGTTCTTC
NA	TRBJ2-1	TRBV12-3/TRBV12-4	many	CASSRRLSSYNEQFF	TGTGCCAGCAGTCGTCGGTTGAGCTCCTACAATGAGCAGTTCTTC
TRBD1	TRBJ2-7	TRBV6-1	NA	CASSEESNRGISSYEQYF	TGTGCCAGCAGTGAAGAGTCAAACAGGGGTATAAGCTCCTACGAGCAGTACTTC
NA	TRBJ2-3	TRBV6-2/TRBV6-3	NA	CVSSYSSPYTRYF	TGTGTCAGCAGTTACTCTAGCCCTTATACGCGGTATTTT
NA	TRBJ2-1	TRBV11-3	NA	CASSLELQPNEQLF	TGTGCCAGCAGCTTGGAACTCCAACCCAATGAGCAGCTCTTC
TRBD2	TRBJ2-2	TRBV11-1	NA	CASSLSGSGTWELFF	TGTGCTAGCAGCTTAAGCGGGAGTGGAACCTGGGAGTTGTTTTTT
NA	TRBJ2-7	TRBV4-1	NA	CASSLREELLYEQYF	TGCGCCAGCAGCCTCCGAGAGGAACTCTTATACGAGCAGTACTTC
TRBD2	TRBJ2-5	TRBV29-1	NA	CSANGLAGGAESLYF	TGCAGCGCAAACGGACTAGCGGGAGGTGCTGAGAGCCTGTACTTC
TRBD1	TRBJ1-4	TRBV29-1	NA	CSAQIGGLNEKLFF	TGCAGCGCCCAAATAGGGGGCCTGAATGAAAAACTATTTTTT
TRBD1	TRBJ2-3	TRBV29-1	NA	CRVQQGTLTDTQYF	TGCAGGGTTCAACAGGGGACCCTCACAGATACGCAGTATTTT
NA	TRBJ2-2	TRBV5-1	NA	CASGLRETGRNTGELFF	TGCGCCAGCGGCTTAAGAGAGACAGGCAGGAATACCGGGGAGCTGTTTTTT
TRBD1	TRBJ2-1	TRBV6-2/TRBV6-3	NA	CARTEPGQRATEQFF	TGTGCCAGGACCGAACCGGGACAGAGGGCAACGGAGCAGTTCTTC
NA	TRBJ1-2	TRBV10-3	once	CAISKVSSQEVYGYIF	TGTGCAATCAGTAAGGTTTCGTCCCAGGAAGTCTATGGCTACATCTTC